This T cell receptor beta chain was identified during a study of CD4 T cells in relation to SARS-CoV-2 and coronaviruses. Here immunoSEQ multiplex PCR was the method, and the copy in TCRdb shows in-frame clones only, minus some. The table shows about 11,000 clones, with about 68% occurring only once. Concerning this clone: What it binds is not known.

CD4+ T cells from unexposed donors were obtained before the COVID-19 pandemic (2011-2018). The cells were cultured for 10 days before CD4+ T cells were isolated. This receptor was taken from a human donor in good health. Sample: CD4+ T cells from PBMCs, cultured in vitro.

The CDR3 DNA sequence: TGTGCCAGCAGCCCACCGGCCGGGGAGCTGTTTTTT. Its translation: CASSPPAGELFF. The chain links TRBV7-2 to TRBJ2-2; no reliable D call. The germline V and J ends were trimmed by 5 bases and 6 bases, with 7 bases remaining between them. The CDR3 spans 12 residues. CDR1 and CDR2 (germline): SGHTA, FQGNSA. The variable domain in full, completed from reference TRBV7-2 and TRBJ2-2, reads GAGVSQSPSNKVTEKGKDVELRCDPISGHTALYWYRQSLGQGLEFLIYFQGNSAPDKSGLPSDRFSAERTGGSVSTLTIQRTQQEDSAVYLCASSPPAGELFFGEGSRLTVL.